This TCR beta chain was recovered during a study of CD8+CD57+ T cells in acquired aplastic anemia. Whole-study context: CD4+ and CD8+ cells, once sorted, gave DNA averaging about 3 ug.

TCR beta VDJ combinations and CDR3 sequences were profiled from genomic DNA. Each CDR3 protein gets one entry after TCRdb re-called the reads with MiXCR. The sample shows 200,000 to 250,000 distinct CDR3 sequences, around three fifths of them seen only once. Germline CDR1 is ENHRY and CDR2 is SYGVKD. This CDR3 spans 17 amino acids. V was shortened by 2 bases and J by 4 bases, with 17 bases between the two germline ends. Patients picked for sequencing had shown CD8+CD57+ cell expansion detected by flow cytometry. The study sampled blood from patients who had received no therapy. The TCR originated in a human donor with aplastic anemia. Sample: sorted CD4+, CD8+, or CD8+CD57+ T cells (not recorded which) from PBMCs. The chain carries TRBV10-3 and TRBJ2-2, with D possibly being TRBD2 (6 bases). DNA for the CDR3: TGTGCCATCAGTGAGCTAGCGCAACAGTCGAGCACCGGGGAGCTGTTTTTT. Residues: CAISELAQQSSTGELFF.